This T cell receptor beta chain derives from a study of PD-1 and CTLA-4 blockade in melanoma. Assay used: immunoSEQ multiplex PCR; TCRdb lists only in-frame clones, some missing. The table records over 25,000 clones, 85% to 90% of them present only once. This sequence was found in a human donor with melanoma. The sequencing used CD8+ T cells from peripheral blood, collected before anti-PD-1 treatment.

This chain's CDR3 is CASSQVRTGQSYNSPLHF. In nucleotides, the CDR3 is TGTGCCAGCAGCCAAGTACGGACAGGGCAATCCTATAATTCACCCCTCCACTTT. The chain carries TRBV3-1 (or the pseudogene TRBV3-2) and TRBJ1-6, with 8 positions matching TRBD1. Germline assignment: CDR1 LGHDT and CDR2 YNNKEL (reference sequence). The CDR3 runs 18 residues. After removal of 1 base from V and 1 base from J, the junction contained 6 bases not matched to a gene.